This T cell receptor beta chain is from a study of shared clonotypes between healthy human individuals. Assay: immunoSEQ multiplex PCR; the TCRdb copy retains only in-frame clones and omits some. The sample carries about 590,000 clones, about 95% recorded once. Positively selected for CCR7, the CD45RO-negative cells used as naive CD8 cells excluded terminally differentiated effector memory CD45RA+ cells. CDR3 length: 15 residues. The germline V gene encodes CDR1 LNHNV and CDR2 YYDKDF (reference sequence). With V trimmed by 4 bases and J by 5 bases, 6 bases remained unmatched. Sequencing input: naive CD8+ T cells sorted from blood. The chain recombines TRBV15 with TRBJ2-7, with 12 positions matching TRBD2. This TCR was sampled from a woman in her twenties or thirties in good health. CDR3 in amino acids: CATSKMTSGSDEQYF. CDR3 coding DNA: TGTGCCACCAGCAAGATGACTAGCGGGAGTGACGAGCAGTACTTC.